The following is a T cell receptor (beta chain) sequence with its context. What it recognizes is unknown. The sample is drawn from a study of T cell responses to AZD1222 COVID-19 vaccine. Study summary: Pooled in the analysis were second doses at about 4 or about 12 weeks. Broader study findings: Spike was spanned by vaccine-associated CD4 TCRs, with dominance at 160-218 and 743-854. Repertoires in all cases were sampled only once the peak T cell response had passed. The donor group comprised mostly white British people and more females; the analysis possibly underestimated clonal diversity.

Trimming removed 5 bases from V and 7 bases from J; junction bases left unmatched: 6. The CDR3 has 16 residues. Germline V gene sequence: CDR1 LNHDA, CDR2 SQIVND (reference sequence). TCRdb's copy holds only in-frame clones and misses some; the assay was immunoSEQ multiplex PCR. The profile shows roughly 55,000 clones, 80% to 90% of them singletons. Here the sequenced sample was peripheral blood, taken on day 0 of AZD1222 vaccination. This TCR derives from an adult in good health. The chain uses TRBV19 and TRBJ2-1; 15 nucleotides match TRBD2. The DNA of the CDR3 is TGTGCCAGTAGTTGGGGACTAGCGGGAGGTTTAAATGAGCAGTTCTTC. This codes for CASSWGLAGGLNEQFF.